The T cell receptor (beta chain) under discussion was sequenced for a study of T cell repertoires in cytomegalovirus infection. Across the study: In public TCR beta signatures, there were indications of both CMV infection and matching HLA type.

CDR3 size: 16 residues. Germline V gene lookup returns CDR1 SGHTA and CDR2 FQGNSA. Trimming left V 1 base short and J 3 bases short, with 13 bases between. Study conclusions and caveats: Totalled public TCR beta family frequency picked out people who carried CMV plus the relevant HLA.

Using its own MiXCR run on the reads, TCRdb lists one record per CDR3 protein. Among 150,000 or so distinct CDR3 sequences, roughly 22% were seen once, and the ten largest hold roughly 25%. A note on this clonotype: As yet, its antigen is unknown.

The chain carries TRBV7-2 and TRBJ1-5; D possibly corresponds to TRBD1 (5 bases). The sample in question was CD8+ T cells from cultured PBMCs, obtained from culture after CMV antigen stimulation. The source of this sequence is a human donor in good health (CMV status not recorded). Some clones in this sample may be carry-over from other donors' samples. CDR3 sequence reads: CASSLEGPVLNQPQHF. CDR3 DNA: TGTGCCAGCAGCTTAGAGGGGCCGGTGCTCAATCAGCCCCAGCATTTT.